This T cell receptor (beta chain) derives from a study of shared clonotypes between healthy human individuals (dated by TCRdb to 2020 to 2022). Background for the entire study: A few men and a couple of women, aged 18 to 49 years, made up the cohort. To increase sequencing depth and limit assay-specific biases, different laboratories used diverse techniques to prepare libraries and sequence TCR repertoires. To estimate repertoire size and how much clonotype sharing occurs between individuals, the study deeply sequenced the blood TCR repertoires of five healthy adults. Per donor, three plates each were used for CD4 naive and CD4 memory, two for CD8 naive, and one for CD8 memory. Each donor's leukapheresis produced roughly between roughly 0.9 and 8.9 billion PBMCs. Results and caveats for the whole study, not just this receptor: Pairwise subsampling indicated that sequencing depth was expected to affect the degree of clonotype sharing among donors. Naive subsets generally had larger estimated clonotype richness than memory subsets. Compared with non-shared clonotypes, clonotypes shared by all four sorted-subset donors had higher generation probabilities. Even with the large sequencing depth, rarefaction of the sorted-subset datasets indicated that sequencing was incomplete. The small number of donors limited the genetic and exposure-history diversity represented. Across four donors, approximately 5% of naive CD4, roughly 3.3% of naive CD8, 2.3% of memory CD4, and about 0.4% of memory CD8 clonotypes were shared. Sampling was limited to blood, and TCR repertoires in tissue likely differ from TCR repertoires in blood.

Comment on this clone: What this receptor recognizes is not known. Base qualities are not at hand, and no much larger clone is one base apart. Other DNA sequences in this specimen translate into the identical CDR3.

V is cut by 5 bases and J by 2 bases, and the space between the germline ends is 10 bases. The CDR3 goes from the cysteine to the phenylalanine over 13 residues. The entry retains the CDR3 DNA only, 39 bases that are in frame from base 1. CDR1 and CDR2 are read off the germline V gene (reference sequence) as MNHEY and SMNVEV. CD8 naive samples were CD45RO-negative cells positively selected for CCR7, giving a CD45RA+CCR7+ population that excluded TemRA cells. The donors were healthy, HIV-negative adults who had no recently reported acute infections or vaccinations. Every donor was a Caucasian adult living in Nashville, Tennessee, USA. Blood was collected by leukapheresis, and PBMCs were isolated by Ficoll-Histopaque density gradient centrifugation and then cryopreserved in liquid nitrogen vapor phase. Analytical flow cytometry was used to check the purity and quantity of each magnetically sorted T cell population. From each sorted fraction, genomic DNA was isolated and quantified by UV absorbance on a Nanodrop 2000c.

Using the deep immunoSEQ assay, multiplex PCR amplified TCR CDR3 regions from genomic DNA. For each cell subset, the extracted genomic DNA was distributed evenly across all wells of several immunoSEQ 96-well plates, and each plate served as one replicate. For sorted subsets, each replicate PCR was loaded with about 0.2 ug genomic DNA, equivalent to some 31,000 T cell genomes. Purified libraries were measured with a Qubit 3.0 fluorometer, size-checked on a Bioanalyzer 2100, and measured again with the KAPA Library Quantification kit. A separate single-read 150-cycle Illumina NextSeq 550 flow cell was used to sequence each immunoSEQ 96-well plate. In the source study's methods: Because the immunoSEQ output included only junctional sequences and no quality scores, the filtering could not be the same as the filtering used for full-length reads. Sequences were annotated with PyIR, a Python wrapper for IgBLAST v1.9, and V/J genes and CDR3 were assigned using IMGT germline references. Any read was removed if the V/J assignment was weak (E-value above 1e-6), the CDR3 was missing, or the read contained stop codons, out-of-frame junctions, or ambiguous translated residues. V3J clonotypes were defined as sequences sharing an identical inferred V gene, J gene, and CDR3 amino acid sequence. Percentage overlap between repertoires was calculated by dividing the number of shared unique clonotypes by the size of the smaller repertoire. Three approaches were used to assess repertoire richness: RTK rarefaction, the Chao1 estimator, and Recon v2.1 estimates of unobserved clonotypes. For all TCRbeta clonotypes obtained by the gDNA method from four donors, generation probabilities were computed with OLGA. TCRdb re-hosts the immuneACCESS table, in-frame sequences only. Its copies lack some clones; in the studies checked, an unresolved V gene accounts for under half of them, and the cause for the rest is not known. The V and J calls and clone size come from that table; D and trimming were worked out from the DNA. The sample data list about 2.1 million clones, and 80% to 95% of these were observed just once. About 1.7% of the sample lies in the top ten.

Sequenced: naive CD8+ T cells from PBMCs. The sample's cell subset or site label, in plain terms: CD45RA+CCR7+. This clonotype was obtained from a man younger than 30 in good health. Some clones in this sample may be carry-over from other donors' samples. Here the chain combines TRBV27 and TRBJ2-7; TRBD2 might be the D gene, on 5 matching bases. The CDR3 loop reads CASSPSGTYEQYF. The sequenced DNA: TGTGCCAGCAGTCCCTCCGGGACCTACGAGCAGTACTTC.